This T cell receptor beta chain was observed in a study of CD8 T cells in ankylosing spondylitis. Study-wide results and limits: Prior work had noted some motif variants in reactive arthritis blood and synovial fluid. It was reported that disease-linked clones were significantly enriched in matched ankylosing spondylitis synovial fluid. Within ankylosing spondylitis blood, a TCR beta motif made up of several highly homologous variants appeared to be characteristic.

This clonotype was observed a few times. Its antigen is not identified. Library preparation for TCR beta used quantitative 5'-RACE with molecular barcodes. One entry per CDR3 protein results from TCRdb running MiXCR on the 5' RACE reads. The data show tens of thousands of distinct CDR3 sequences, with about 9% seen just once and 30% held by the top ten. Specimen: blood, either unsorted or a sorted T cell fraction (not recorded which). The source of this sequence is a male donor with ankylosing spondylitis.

The CDR3: CASSQIQGSTEAFF. CDR3 sequence (DNA): TGTGCCAGCAGTCAAATACAGGGGTCCACTGAAGCTTTCTTT. This chain uses TRBV27 with TRBJ1-1, with 7 bases fitting TRBD1. V dropped 5 bases and J dropped 4; count of bases not matched to a gene: 7. CDR1 MNHEY and CDR2 SMNVEV come from the germline V gene (reference sequence). The CDR3 consists of 14 residues.